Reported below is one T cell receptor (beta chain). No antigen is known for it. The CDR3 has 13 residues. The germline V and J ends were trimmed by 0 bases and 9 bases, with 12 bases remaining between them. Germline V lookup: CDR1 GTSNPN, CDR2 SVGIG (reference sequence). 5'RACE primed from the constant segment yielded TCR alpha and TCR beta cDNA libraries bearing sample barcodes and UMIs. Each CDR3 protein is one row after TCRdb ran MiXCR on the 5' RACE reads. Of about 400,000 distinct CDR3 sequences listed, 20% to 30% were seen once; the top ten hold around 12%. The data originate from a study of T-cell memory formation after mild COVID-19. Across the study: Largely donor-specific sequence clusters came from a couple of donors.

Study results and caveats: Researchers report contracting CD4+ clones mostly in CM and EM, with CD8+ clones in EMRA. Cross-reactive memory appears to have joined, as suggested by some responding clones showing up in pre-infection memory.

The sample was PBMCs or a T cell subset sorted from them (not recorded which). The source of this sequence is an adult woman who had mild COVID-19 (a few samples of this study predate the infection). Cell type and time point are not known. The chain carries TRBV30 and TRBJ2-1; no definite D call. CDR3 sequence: CAWSVQSAGEQFF. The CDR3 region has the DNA TGTGCCTGGAGTGTACAATCCGCCGGTGAGCAGTTCTTC.